The clone carrying this T cell receptor beta chain occurred a few times. The target antigen is unknown. This entry comes from a study of T cell repertoires in cytomegalovirus infection. Study-level background: HLA-B-restricted CMV epitopes that are well studied were used alongside recently identified HLA-C-restricted ones. Indications came from public TCR beta signatures; they pointed to CMV infection and to a matching HLA type. Study results and limitations: CMV carriers having the relevant HLA were flagged by cumulative public TCR beta family frequency. Dominating the ex vivo response were HLA-C-restricted CMV-specific TCR beta clonotypes.

TCRdb re-analysed the reads in MiXCR, keeping a single row per CDR3 protein. The repertoire consists of some 800,000 distinct CDR3 sequences, with about 33% occurring once and the leading ten covering roughly an eighth. Germline lookup yields CDR1 SQVTM and CDR2 ANQGSEA. The length of the CDR3 is 15 residues. J was trimmed by 3 bases and V by 6 bases; bases with no gene match: 6. V gene TRBV29-1 combines with J gene TRBJ2-1; 12 bases match TRBD2. The clonotype comes from a human donor in good health (CMV status not recorded). Some clones in this sample may be carry-over from other donors' samples. This specimen was cultured CD8+ T cells from PBMCs, taken from culture after CMV antigen stimulation. The CDR3 nucleotides are TGCAGCGTAAGACTAGCGGGGGTCCTCTACAATGAGCAGTTCTTC. Amino acids: CSVRLAGVLYNEQFF.